Listed below are T cell receptor beta chains from one sample, sequenced in a study of tumor-infiltrating lymphocytes in primary liver carcinoma. TCRdb analysed the multiplex PCR reads with MiXCR anew, one entry per CDR3 protein. The top ten hold about 6.5% of the sample, which has 330,000 or so distinct CDR3 sequences, 65% seen once. What was sequenced was peripheral blood. The receptor source for this set is a man aged 40-55 years with primary liver carcinoma and hepatitis B virus infection. The CDR3 runs from the conserved cysteine through the conserved F or W. The D gene is left open where the match is weak. Size is omitted from some rows. Given values are once, few, many or a class for expanded clones.

DNA: TGTGCCAGCAGCTTGGTTCCAGGCAATGCGCAGTTCTTC
CDR3: CASSLVPGNAQFF
J: TRBJ2-1
D: NA
V: TRBV11-3
size: NA

DNA: TGCGCCAGCAGCCTTCAGCTAGGACACCAAGAGACCCAGTACTTC
CDR3: CASSLQLGHQETQYF
J: TRBJ2-5
D: NA
V: TRBV4-3
size: NA

DNA: TGTGCCCGCAGCTCAGTCCAGGGGGAAGGTTCACCCCTCCACTTT
CDR3: CARSSVQGEGSPLHF
J: TRBJ1-6
D: TRBD1
V: TRBV11-2
size: NA

DNA: TGTGCCAGCAGTGAAGTCCTTGTTAGCTCTGCAACTAATGAAAAACTGTTTTTT
CDR3: CASSEVLVSSATNEKLFF
J: TRBJ1-4
D: NA
V: TRBV6-1
size: many

DNA: TGTGCCAGCTTTACCTACAATGAGCTGTTCTTC
CDR3: CASFTYNELFF
J: TRBJ2-1
D: NA
V: TRBV2
size: NA

DNA: TGTGCCAGCAGTTACTTGGGACTAGCGGGTGTATATGAGCAGTACTTC
CDR3: CASSYLGLAGVYEQYF
J: TRBJ2-7
D: TRBD2
V: TRBV6-5
size: NA

DNA: TGCGCCAGCAGTGAGGGGCTAGCGGGAGATTACGAGCAGTACTTC
CDR3: CASSEGLAGDYEQYF
J: TRBJ2-7
D: TRBD2
V: TRBV10-1
size: many

DNA: TGTGCCAGCAGTTTATTCGGTGACAGGGGCCAGGACACTGAAGCTTTCTTT
CDR3: CASSLFGDRGQDTEAFF
J: TRBJ1-1
D: TRBD1
V: TRBV28
size: many

DNA: TGTGCCTGGAGTGAAACCAGGGGCTCTTCATTCCAGCATTTT
CDR3: CAWSETRGSSFQHF
J: TRBJ1-5
D: NA
V: TRBV30
size: once

DNA: TGCACCAGCAGCCCAGGACAGAACACTGAAGCTTTCTTT
CDR3: CTSSPGQNTEAFF
J: TRBJ1-1
D: NA
V: TRBV4-1
size: NA

DNA: TGTACCAGCAGCCAAGGTTACCCGGGCTACGAGCAGTACTTC
CDR3: CTSSQGYPGYEQYF
J: TRBJ2-7
D: NA
V: TRBV4-2
size: NA

DNA: TGCGCCAGCAGCCAAGATGCCCGAGTTAGCGGGAGTATCAATGAGCAGTTCTTC
CDR3: CASSQDARVSGSINEQFF
J: TRBJ2-1
D: TRBD2
V: TRBV4-1
size: many

DNA: TGTGCCAGCAGTGCGACCCTACAGGTTTGGGGGGAAAATGAGCAGTTCTTC
CDR3: CASSATLQVWGENEQFF
J: TRBJ2-1
D: NA
V: TRBV6-2/TRBV6-3
size: few

DNA: TGTGCCAGCAGTTTGTCGGGACAGTTGAATCCTGAAGCTTTCTTT
CDR3: CASSLSGQLNPEAFF
J: TRBJ1-1
D: TRBD1
V: TRBV28
size: few

DNA: TGTGCCAGCAGCGAAATTCCGGGACTAAAAAATGAGCAGTTCTTC
CDR3: CASSEIPGLKNEQFF
J: TRBJ2-1
D: TRBD2
V: TRBV12-3/TRBV12-4
size: many

DNA: TGTATCGTAGTTTTGGGACAGGGGGCCTACGAGCAGTACTTC
CDR3: CIVVLGQGAYEQYF
J: TRBJ2-7
D: TRBD1
V: TRBV29-1
size: NA

DNA: TGCAGCGTTGAAGCCCTGACCTCGAACACTGAAGCTTTCTTT
CDR3: CSVEALTSNTEAFF
J: TRBJ1-1
D: NA
V: TRBV29-1
size: NA

DNA: TGTGCCAGAAGCCAAGATTTTTCGAGTCGCGGGGCCAACGTCCTGACTTTC
CDR3: CARSQDFSSRGANVLTF
J: TRBJ2-6
D: NA
V: TRBV14
size: NA

DNA: TGTGCCAGCAGCGTAAGCGGGCTTGCCGGGGAGCTGTTTTTT
CDR3: CASSVSGLAGELFF
J: TRBJ2-2
D: NA
V: TRBV5-4
size: few

DNA: TGTGCCAGCAGCTTACGACTATCGGCCATGGAGCTGTTTTTT
CDR3: CASSLRLSAMELFF
J: TRBJ2-2
D: NA
V: TRBV11-3
size: NA

DNA: TGTGCCAGCGGGATTAGGGACAATGAGCAGTTCTTC
CDR3: CASGIRDNEQFF
J: TRBJ2-1
D: NA
V: TRBV5-5
size: many

DNA: TGCAGCGGGACAGGGATGAACACTGAAGCTTTCTTT
CDR3: CSGTGMNTEAFF
J: TRBJ1-1
D: TRBD1
V: TRBV29-1
size: many

DNA: TGTGCCAGCAGCTTTGGACAGGGCTTCGCTGAAGCTTTCTTT
CDR3: CASSFGQGFAEAFF
J: TRBJ1-1
D: TRBD1
V: TRBV7-9
size: NA

DNA: TGTGCCAGCAGCAGGACAGCCACCGGGGAGCTGTTTTTT
CDR3: CASSRTATGELFF
J: TRBJ2-2
D: NA
V: TRBV6-6
size: many

DNA: TGTGCCAGCAGCTTACCTTTGGCGGGGAGGGGCGAGCAGTACTTC
CDR3: CASSLPLAGRGEQYF
J: TRBJ2-7
D: TRBD2
V: TRBV5-5
size: many

DNA: TGTGCCATCTTTCCAGGTTCAGCCAATAGCATTCAGTACTTC
CDR3: CAIFPGSANSIQYF
J: TRBJ2-4
D: NA
V: TRBV10-3
size: NA

DNA: TGTGCCAACAGCCAAGGTTACCGGACAGGAACCTACAATGAACAGTTCTTC
CDR3: CANSQGYRTGTYNEQFF
J: TRBJ2-1
D: TRBD1
V: TRBV14
size: NA

DNA: TGTGCCAGCAGCTTAACAAGGTTCGTCTACGCGCAGTACTTC
CDR3: CASSLTRFVYAQYF
J: TRBJ2-7
D: NA
V: TRBV11-2
size: few

DNA: TGTACCAGTTCCTGGAACAGGGCTAGCACAAATACGCAGTATTTT
CDR3: CTSSWNRASTNTQYF
J: TRBJ2-3
D: NA
V: TRBV6-1
size: NA

DNA: TGTACCAGCCGTGGGCTAGATACCTACGAGCAGTACTTC
CDR3: CTSRGLDTYEQYF
J: TRBJ2-7
D: NA
V: TRBV11-1
size: NA

DNA: TGTGCCAGCAGCCTTAATGAAAAACTGTTTTTT
CDR3: CASSLNEKLFF
J: TRBJ1-4
D: NA
V: TRBV28
size: few

DNA: TGTGCCAGCAGCCAAGGGGCGGGCAGGGGGACCGGGGAGCTGTTTTTT
CDR3: CASSQGAGRGTGELFF
J: TRBJ2-2
D: TRBD1
V: TRBV4-2
size: NA

DNA: TGCCCCAGCACCCAAGATACGTCGGCTAGCGGGAGTCGGGAGACCCAGTACTTC
CDR3: CPSTQDTSASGSRETQYF
J: TRBJ2-5
D: TRBD2
V: TRBV4-2
size: NA

DNA: TGTGCCAGCAGCCCCGACAGGGAGTCAACAGATACGCAGTATTTC
CDR3: CASSPDRESTDTQYF
J: TRBJ2-3
D: TRBD1
V: TRBV12-3/TRBV12-4
size: few

DNA: TGTGCCATCAGTGAGTCGGAGGCTCAGAATTCACCCCTCCACTTT
CDR3: CAISESEAQNSPLHF
J: TRBJ1-6
D: NA
V: TRBV10-3
size: many

DNA: TGTGCCAGTAAAGACAGACTGAACACTGAAGCTTTCTTT
CDR3: CASKDRLNTEAFF
J: TRBJ1-1
D: NA
V: TRBV12-3/TRBV12-4
size: NA

DNA: TGTGCCAGCAGCCCTGAGAGGGATGAGAAAAAACTGTTTTTT
CDR3: CASSPERDEKKLFF
J: TRBJ1-4
D: NA
V: TRBV11-2
size: NA

DNA: TGTGCCAGCAGCTTAGTTGACAGGGACGATGGCTACACCTTC
CDR3: CASSLVDRDDGYTF
J: TRBJ1-2
D: TRBD1
V: TRBV7-9
size: NA

DNA: TGTGCCAGCAGTGAACTTTCTGGGATTAGCCCCTACGAGCAGTACTTC
CDR3: CASSELSGISPYEQYF
J: TRBJ2-7
D: NA
V: TRBV6-2/TRBV6-3
size: few

DNA: TGTGCCAGCAGTTTAGAGAATGGCTACTCCTTC
CDR3: CASSLENGYSF
J: TRBJ1-2
D: NA
V: TRBV12-3/TRBV12-4
size: NA

DNA: TGTGCAAGCAGCCTGAGTGGGGGGCATTATAATTCACCCCTCCACTTT
CDR3: CASSLSGGHYNSPLHF
J: TRBJ1-6
D: NA
V: TRBV11-2
size: NA

DNA: TGTGCCAGCAATACGACTAGCGGGGCCTACGAGCAGTACTTC
CDR3: CASNTTSGAYEQYF
J: TRBJ2-7
D: TRBD2
V: TRBV11-2
size: NA

DNA: TGTGCCATCAGTGGAGGGGGACCCGAGGACGAGCAGTACTTC
CDR3: CAISGGGPEDEQYF
J: TRBJ2-7
D: NA
V: TRBV10-3
size: many

DNA: TGTGCCAGCAGTTCAGGGGCGTACACCGGGGAGCTGTTTTTT
CDR3: CASSSGAYTGELFF
J: TRBJ2-2
D: NA
V: TRBV12-3/TRBV12-4
size: few

DNA: TGTGCCAGCAGTCCCCCCATGGGAAAAGCTTTCTTT
CDR3: CASSPPMGKAFF
J: TRBJ1-1
D: NA
V: TRBV12-3/TRBV12-4
size: NA

DNA: TGCAGCGCCCATGCGGAGACGGTCTACGAGCAGTACTTC
CDR3: CSAHAETVYEQYF
J: TRBJ2-7
D: NA
V: TRBV29-1
size: NA